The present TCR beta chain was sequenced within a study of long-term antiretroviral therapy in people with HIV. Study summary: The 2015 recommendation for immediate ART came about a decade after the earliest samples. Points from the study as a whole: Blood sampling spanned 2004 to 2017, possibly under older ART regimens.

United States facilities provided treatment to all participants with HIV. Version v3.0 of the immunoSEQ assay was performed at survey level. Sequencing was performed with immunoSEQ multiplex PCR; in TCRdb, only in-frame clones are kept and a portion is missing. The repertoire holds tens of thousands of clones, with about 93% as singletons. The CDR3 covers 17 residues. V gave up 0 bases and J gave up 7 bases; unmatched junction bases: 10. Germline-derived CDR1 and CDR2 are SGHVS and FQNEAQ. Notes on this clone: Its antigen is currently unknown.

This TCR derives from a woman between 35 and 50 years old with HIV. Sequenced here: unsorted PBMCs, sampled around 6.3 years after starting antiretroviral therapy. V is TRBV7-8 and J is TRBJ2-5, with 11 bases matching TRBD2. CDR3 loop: CASSLAGRLAGTGTQYF. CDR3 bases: TGTGCCAGCAGCTTAGCTGGACGACTAGCGGGGACGGGGACCCAGTACTTC.